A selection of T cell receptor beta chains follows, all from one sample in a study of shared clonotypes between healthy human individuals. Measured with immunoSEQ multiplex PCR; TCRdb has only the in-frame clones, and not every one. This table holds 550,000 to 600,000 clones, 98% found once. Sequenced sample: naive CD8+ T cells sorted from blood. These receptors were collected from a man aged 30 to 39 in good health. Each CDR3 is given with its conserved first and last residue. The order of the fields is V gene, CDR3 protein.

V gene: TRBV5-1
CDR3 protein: CASSLDRGLTYEQYF

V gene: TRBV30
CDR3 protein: CAWSGPNSYEQYF

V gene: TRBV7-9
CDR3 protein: CASSISARRDEQYF

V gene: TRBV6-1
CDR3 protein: CASSDRTGEDGYTF

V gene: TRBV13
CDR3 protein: CASSPRGPLSYNEQFF

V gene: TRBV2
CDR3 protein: CASSEGTSSTDTQYF

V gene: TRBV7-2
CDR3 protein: CASSTQGNEQFF

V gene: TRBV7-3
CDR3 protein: CASSLNFGSRDHAETGQGLYEQYF

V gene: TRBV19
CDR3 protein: CASSAGTDGSYEQYF

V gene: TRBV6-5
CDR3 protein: CASSYGYGSEKLFF

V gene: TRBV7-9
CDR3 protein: CASSLSQFHGYTF

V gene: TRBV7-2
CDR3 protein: CASSLWGSGQGYTEAFF

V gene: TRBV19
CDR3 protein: CASSWGRGTYEQYF

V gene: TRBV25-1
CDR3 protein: CASSEDRRGSQFYEQYF

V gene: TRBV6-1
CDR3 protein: CASSERSLEEFF

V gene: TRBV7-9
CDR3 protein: CASSELTTTNEKLFF

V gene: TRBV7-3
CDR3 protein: CASSNSDNEQFF

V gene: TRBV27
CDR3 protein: CASSEVGGYTF

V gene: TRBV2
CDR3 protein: CASRKAPQDYEQYF

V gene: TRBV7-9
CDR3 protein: CASSPTSGGPYEQYF

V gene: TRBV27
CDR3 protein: CASSVGLELTDTQYF

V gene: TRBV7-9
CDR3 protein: CASSLVQGLMVEAFF

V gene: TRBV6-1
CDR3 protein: CASSEYGTSVQTSYNEQFF